This T cell receptor (beta chain) comes out of a study of response to subunit inactivated influenza vaccine. V lost 4 bases to trimming and J lost 13 bases; unmatched junction nucleotides: 17. CDR3 length equals 15 residues. CDR1 and CDR2 from the germline V gene are DFQATT and SNEGSKA (reference sequence). TCRdb reprocessed the RT-PCR reads with MiXCR, giving one entry per CDR3 protein. Of roughly 460,000 distinct CDR3 sequences listed, roughly 9.8% are singletons. In this sample, this clonotype turned up a few times. The sequences come from PBMCs from blood, collected 45 days after vaccination. The chain links TRBV20-1 to TRBJ1-2; 11 bases align to TRBD1. This clonotype was obtained from a man between 45 and 60 years old who received an inactivated influenza vaccine. The CDR3 sequence is CSATDRGPDPGRGTF. In nucleotides, the CDR3 is TGCAGTGCTACGGACAGGGGGCCAGATCCCGGTCGCGGCACCTTC.